The T cell receptor (beta chain) under discussion was sequenced for a study of OX40 agonist ivuxolimab in advanced cancers. Study background: An anti-OX40 (CD134) antibody with agonistic activity, ivuxolimab, was administered to patients.

Notes on this clone: Its antigen remains unidentified.

Overall study findings and caveats: A proportion of nonresponders additionally exhibited low normalized T-cell clonal expansion. Circulating CD4+ and CD8+ T cells showed clonal expansion by week 6 at 0.1 to 3.0 mg/kg. On average, CD8+ T cells showed a greater number of expanded clones than CD4+.

Trimming removed 4 bases at V and 4 bases at J, with 15 bases between. The CDR3 runs 15 residues. The germline V gene has CDR1 SNHLY and CDR2 FYNNEI. TCRdb keeps only in-frame clones here, not all; method: immunoSEQ multiplex PCR. The table includes about 69,000 clones, 84% detected once. The sample consisted of CD4+ or CD8+ T cells sorted from blood, taken in a trial of the OX40 agonist ivuxolimab. This TCR derives from an adult with an advanced solid tumor such as melanoma, head and neck, liver or kidney cancer. The rearrangement joins TRBV2 to TRBJ2-3; TRBD2 is a possible D gene (6 bases). Here the CDR3 DNA reads TGTGCCAGCAGTGTTTGGCGGGATGGGGCAGATACGCAGTATTTT. It encodes CASSVWRDGADTQYF.